One T cell receptor (beta chain) is described in this entry. Antigen unknown. This CDR3 is built from 22 residues. Unmatched junction bases numbered 19, after V lost 5 bases and J lost 0 bases. The germline V gene encodes CDR1 KGHSH and CDR2 LQKENI. The data were taken from a study of graft-versus-host responses after intestinal transplantation. Clones were read by immunoSEQ multiplex PCR, and TCRdb kept only the in-frame ones, dropping some. The table shows approximately 90,000 clones, with approximately 89% occurring only once. The source of this sequence is a human donor who was the organ donor for an intestinal transplant. The rearrangement uses TRBV18 and TRBJ2-4; 13 nucleotides align to TRBD2. This sample comprised unstimulated CD8+ T cells sorted from spleen or lymph node cells, obtained before transplant. The CDR3 region is CASSYSDRFYGTSGVAKNIQYF. The CDR3 DNA sequence: TGTGCCAGCTCATACTCAGACCGATTTTACGGGACTAGCGGGGTAGCCAAAAACATTCAGTACTTC.